The 17 T cell receptor beta chains below come from one sample, sequenced in a study of response to subunit inactivated influenza vaccine. TCRdb re-derived calls from the RT-PCR reads in MiXCR, one entry per CDR3 protein. The profile shows about 780,000 distinct CDR3 sequences, about 18% of them singletons. Sequencing was performed on PBMCs from blood, taken less than 6 days after vaccination. The origin of the receptors is a man aged 50-59 years who received an inactivated influenza vaccine.

J is TRBJ1-5 and V is TRBV6-5; D is uncertain. This CDR3 spans 14 amino acids. V lost 2 bases and J 6 bases, leaving 11 bases between the germline ends. Germline-derived CDR1 and CDR2 are MNHEY and SVGAGI. The CDR3: CASSYLVEFQPQHF. The DNA for the CDR3 is TGTGCCAGCAGTTACCTGGTGGAGTTTCAGCCCCAGCATTTT.

J is TRBJ2-1 and V is TRBV5-1; 11 bases are shared with TRBD2. Germline V lookup: CDR1 SGHRS, CDR2 YFSETQ. Losses at the gene ends were 2 bases for V and 4 bases for J; bases not matched to a gene: 8. The CDR3 runs to 17 residues. CDR3 nucleotides: TGCGCCAGCAGCTTTACCTCGCGACTAGCGGGATACAATGAGCAGTTCTTC. Protein: CASSFTSRLAGYNEQFF.

This clonotype came up many times. V gene TRBV5-5 combines with J gene TRBJ2-1; D tentatively fits TRBD1 or TRBD2 (5 bases each). V shed 1 base and J shed 10 bases, with 9 bases lying between them. CDR1 is SGHKS, CDR2 YYEKEE, per germline (reference sequence). CDR3 size: 12 residues. This CDR3 reads CASSLWGGEQFF. In DNA form, the CDR3 reads TGTGCCAGCAGCTTGTGGGGCGGGGAGCAGTTCTTC. Drawing the rest from reference TRBV5-5 and TRBJ2-1, the complete variable domain is DAGVTQSPTHLIKTRGQQVTLRCSPISGHKSVSWYQQVLGQGPQFIFQYYEKEERGRGNFPDRFSARQFPNYSSELNVNALLLGDSALYLCASSLWGGEQFFGPGTRLTVL.

The genes are TRBV2 and TRBJ2-3, with D perhaps TRBD1 (6 bases). The V end was cut by 6 bases, the J end by 4 bases, with 14 bases between. CDR1 SNHLY and CDR2 FYNNEI come from the germline V gene. The CDR3 is 14 residues long. The CDR3, as DNA: TGTGCCAGCAGCGCCGATTCAGGGGCAGATACGCAGTATTTT. This sequence encodes CASSADSGADTQYF.

This clonotype was detected a few times. The chain links TRBV27 to TRBJ2-1, with TRBD2 as a possible D gene (5 bases). Deletions cut 3 bases from V and 4 bases from J, with 13 bases between. CDR1 and CDR2 from the germline V gene are MNHEY and SMNVEV (reference sequence). This CDR3 region has 15 residues. DNA of the CDR3: TGTGCCAGCAGTTTGGATCCTTCGGGGTACAATGAGCAGTTCTTC. Amino acids: CASSLDPSGYNEQFF.

This clonotype was picked up many times. CDR3: CSARLETQYF. The CDR3, as DNA: TGCAGTGCTAGATTGGAGACCCAGTACTTC. The rearrangement uses TRBV20-1 and TRBJ2-5; D remains ambiguous. CDR1 and CDR2 from the germline V gene are DFQATT and SNEGSKA (reference sequence). This CDR3 has 10 residues. Trimming took off 2 bases at V and 5 bases at J, with 3 bases between the two ends.

This clonotype was found a few times. The chain combines TRBV4-2 with TRBJ2-1; TRBD2 might be the D (6 bases). Germline V gives CDR1 LGHNA, CDR2 YNFKEQ. Trimming pared 0 bases from V and 0 bases from J, leaving 12 bases between. The CDR3 covers 17 residues. The CDR3 DNA is TGTGCCAGCAGCCAAGAGGTAGCGGTAGCCTCCTACAATGAGCAGTTCTTC. Protein product: CASSQEVAVASYNEQFF.

The chain uses TRBV7-8 and TRBJ2-3; a weak D match, TRBD2 (6 bases). Trimming pared 3 bases from V and 0 bases from J, leaving 22 bases between. Germline CDR1 SGHVS, CDR2 FQNEAQ. The CDR3 covers 19 residues. The chain's CDR3 is CASSFFLTQDGTSTDTQYF. CDR3 nucleotides: TGTGCCAGCAGCTTTTTCCTGACACAGGACGGGACTAGCACAGATACGCAGTATTTT.

With respect to this clonotype: A read error may produce the germline difference seen at one junction end. This chain joins TRBV20-1 and TRBJ2-1; 7 nucleotides align to TRBD2. Germline CDR1 DFQATT, CDR2 SNEGSKA (reference sequence). The CDR3 covers 12 residues. This CDR3 is CSVRAGFDEQFF. CDR3 bases: TGCAGTGTTAGAGCGGGGTTTGATGAGCAGTTCTTC.

The V call is TRBV6-1, the J call TRBJ1-3; no clear D gene. Germline values: CDR1 MNHNS, CDR2 SASEGT. The CDR3 consists of 15 residues. V lost 5 bases and J 0 bases, leaving 11 bases between the germline ends. CDR3 residues: CASSPSVSSGNTIYF. Written as DNA, the CDR3 is TGTGCCAGCAGTCCTTCAGTGAGCTCTGGAAACACCATATATTTT.

This clonotype was counted a few times. The chain couples TRBV11-2 to TRBJ2-5; D perhaps matches TRBD1 (6 bases). Trimming took off 3 bases at V and 3 bases at J, with 11 bases between the two ends. Germline CDR1 SGHAT, CDR2 FQNNGV. CDR3 length: 14 residues. Here the CDR3 reads CASSFDRDKETQYF. DNA of the CDR3: TGTGCCAGCAGCTTTGATCGGGACAAAGAGACCCAGTACTTC.

The chain combines TRBV28 with TRBJ2-6; 7 bases are shared with TRBD2. Germline trimming cut 3 bases from V and 0 bases from J; bases unmatched to any gene: 5. The CDR3 loop spans 17 amino acids. Germline CDR1 reads MDHEN; CDR2 reads SYDVKM. The CDR3 DNA is TGTGCCAGCAGTTTTAGCGGGCGCTCCTCTGGGGCCAACGTCCTGACTTTC. Encoded protein: CASSFSGRSSGANVLTF.

V is TRBV3-1 and J is TRBJ2-1, with 7 bases fitting TRBD1. J was trimmed by 4 bases and V by 4 bases; bases with no gene match: 7. The CDR3 has 15 amino acids. Germline V gene lookup returns CDR1 LGHDT and CDR2 YNNKEL (reference sequence). The CDR3: CASSRTTGSYNEQFF. The CDR3 nucleotides read TGTGCCAGCAGCCGAACGACAGGGTCTTACAATGAGCAGTTCTTC.

This clonotype was recorded a few times. The chain links TRBV28 to TRBJ2-1, with 10 positions matching TRBD2. The CDR3 totals 17 residues. In germline, CDR1 is MDHEN, CDR2 SYDVKM. Trimming at V came to 2 bases and at J to 9 bases, leaving 13 bases not matched to a gene. The CDR3 here is CASSLLTLAGVPIEQFF. CDR3 nucleotides: TGTGCCAGCAGTTTACTCACTCTAGCGGGAGTCCCAATTGAGCAGTTCTTC. Drawing the rest from reference TRBV28 and TRBJ2-1, the complete variable domain is DVKVTQSSRYLVKRTGEKVFLECVQDMDHENMFWYRQDPGLGLRLIYFSYDVKMKEKGDIPEGYSVSREKKERFSLILESASTNQTSMYLCASSLLTLAGVPIEQFFGPGTRLTVL.

V and J are TRBV5-6 and TRBJ2-7; 8 nucleotides agree with TRBD1. This CDR3 has 17 residues. Trimming at V came to 0 bases and at J to 1 base, leaving 9 bases not matched to a gene. Germline V CDR1 and CDR2: SGHDT, YYEEEE. The CDR3, as DNA: TGTGCCAGCAGCTTGGAACCAGGACAGGGCCTATCCTACGAGCAGTACTTC. It encodes CASSLEPGQGLSYEQYF.

This clonotype was seen repeatedly, ten times or more. V is TRBV4-3 and J is TRBJ2-3; unclear D gene. There are 14 residues in the CDR3. V gave up 0 bases and J gave up 0 bases, with 4 bases separating them. Germline V gene data show CDR1 as LGHNA and CDR2 as YSLEER. The CDR3 loop reads CASSQEESTDTQYF. The CDR3 nucleotides are TGCGCCAGCAGCCAAGAGGAGAGCACAGATACGCAGTATTTT.

This chain connects TRBV12-3 or TRBV12-4 to TRBJ1-5, with D unclear. This CDR3 has 15 amino acids. The V end was cut by 1 base, the J end by 0 bases, with 7 bases between. CDR3 region: CASSLGWISNQPQHF. The CDR3 DNA follows: TGTGCCAGCAGTTTAGGCTGGATTAGCAATCAGCCCCAGCATTTT.